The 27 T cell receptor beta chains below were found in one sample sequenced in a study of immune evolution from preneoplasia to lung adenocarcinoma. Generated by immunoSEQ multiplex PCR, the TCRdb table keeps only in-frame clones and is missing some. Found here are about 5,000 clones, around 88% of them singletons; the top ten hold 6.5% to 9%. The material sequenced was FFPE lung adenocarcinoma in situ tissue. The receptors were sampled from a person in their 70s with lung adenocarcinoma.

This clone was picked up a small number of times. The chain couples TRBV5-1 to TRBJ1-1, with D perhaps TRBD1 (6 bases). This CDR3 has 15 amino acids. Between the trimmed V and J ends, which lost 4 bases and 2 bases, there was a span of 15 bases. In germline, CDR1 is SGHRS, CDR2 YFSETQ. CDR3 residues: CASSVAGGTNTEAFF. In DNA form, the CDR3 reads TGCGCCAGCAGCGTGGCGGGGGGGACAAACACTGAAGCTTTCTTT.

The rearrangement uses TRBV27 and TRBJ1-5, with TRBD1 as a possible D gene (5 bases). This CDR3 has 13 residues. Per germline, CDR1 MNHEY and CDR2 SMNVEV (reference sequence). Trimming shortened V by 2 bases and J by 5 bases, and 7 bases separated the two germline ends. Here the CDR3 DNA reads TGTGCCAGCAGTTTAGGGGGATATCAGCCCCAGCATTTT. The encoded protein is CASSLGGYQPQHF.

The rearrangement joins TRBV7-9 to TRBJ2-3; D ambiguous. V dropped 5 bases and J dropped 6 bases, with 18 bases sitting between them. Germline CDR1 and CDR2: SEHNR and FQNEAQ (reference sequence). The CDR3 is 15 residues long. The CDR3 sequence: CASSPRKQGRDTQYF. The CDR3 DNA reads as TGTGCCAGCAGCCCTCGTAAACAAGGGCGGGATACGCAGTATTTT.

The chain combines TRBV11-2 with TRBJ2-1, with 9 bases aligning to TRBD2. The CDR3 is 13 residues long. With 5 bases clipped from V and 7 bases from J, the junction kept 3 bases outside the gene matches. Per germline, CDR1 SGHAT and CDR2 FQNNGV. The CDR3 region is CASSLGLANEQFF. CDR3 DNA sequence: TGTGCCAGCAGCCTGGGACTAGCAAATGAGCAGTTCTTC.

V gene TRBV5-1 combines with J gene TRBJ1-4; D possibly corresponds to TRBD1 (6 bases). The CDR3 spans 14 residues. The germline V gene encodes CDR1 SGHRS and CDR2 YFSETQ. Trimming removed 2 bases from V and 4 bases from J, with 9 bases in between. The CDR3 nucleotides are TGCGCCAGCAGCTTAGGGGGGAATAATGAAAAACTGTTTTTT. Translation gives CASSLGGNNEKLFF.

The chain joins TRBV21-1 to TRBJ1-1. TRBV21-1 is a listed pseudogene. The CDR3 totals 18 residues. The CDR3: CASSPVGERALGGTEAFF. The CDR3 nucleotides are TGTGCCAGCAGCCCCGTGGGGGAGAGGGCCCTTGGGGGCACTGAAGCTTTCTTT.

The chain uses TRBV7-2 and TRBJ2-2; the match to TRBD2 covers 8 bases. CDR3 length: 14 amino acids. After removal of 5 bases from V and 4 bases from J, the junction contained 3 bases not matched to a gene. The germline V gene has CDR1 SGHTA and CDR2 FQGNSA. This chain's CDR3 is CASSPTSGTGELFF. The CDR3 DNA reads TGTGCCAGCAGCCCAACTAGCGGCACCGGGGAGCTGTTTTTT.

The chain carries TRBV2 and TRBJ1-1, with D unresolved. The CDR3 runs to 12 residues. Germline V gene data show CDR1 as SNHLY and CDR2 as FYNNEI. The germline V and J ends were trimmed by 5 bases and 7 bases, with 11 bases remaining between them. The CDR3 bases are TGTGCCAGCAGTTATCGCAAGGGTGAAGCTTTCTTT. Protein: CASSYRKGEAFF.

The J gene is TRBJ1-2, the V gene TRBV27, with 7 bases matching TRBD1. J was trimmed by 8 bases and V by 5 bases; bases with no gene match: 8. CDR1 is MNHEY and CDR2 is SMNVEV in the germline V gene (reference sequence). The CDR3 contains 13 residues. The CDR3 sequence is CASSLQGPGGYTF. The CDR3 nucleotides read TGTGCCAGCAGTCTACAGGGGCCGGGGGGCTACACCTTC.

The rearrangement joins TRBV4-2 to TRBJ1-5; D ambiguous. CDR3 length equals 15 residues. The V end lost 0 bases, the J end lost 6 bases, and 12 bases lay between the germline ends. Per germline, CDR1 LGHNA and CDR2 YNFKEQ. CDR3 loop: CASSQDWSVPQPQHF. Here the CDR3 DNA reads TGTGCCAGCAGCCAAGACTGGTCGGTACCTCAGCCCCAGCATTTT.

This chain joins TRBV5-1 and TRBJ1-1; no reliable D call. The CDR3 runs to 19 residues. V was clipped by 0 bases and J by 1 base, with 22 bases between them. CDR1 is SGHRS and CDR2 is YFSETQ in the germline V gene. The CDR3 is CASSLAERPGNRQNTEAFF. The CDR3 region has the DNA TGCGCCAGCAGCTTGGCCGAGCGTCCCGGGAACAGACAGAACACTGAAGCTTTCTTT.

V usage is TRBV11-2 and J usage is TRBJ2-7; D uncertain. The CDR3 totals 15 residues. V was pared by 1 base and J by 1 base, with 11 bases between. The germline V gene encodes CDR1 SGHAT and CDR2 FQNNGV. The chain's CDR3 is CASSLGVRASYEQYF. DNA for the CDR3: TGTGCCAGCAGCTTAGGTGTCCGGGCGTCCTACGAGCAGTACTTC.

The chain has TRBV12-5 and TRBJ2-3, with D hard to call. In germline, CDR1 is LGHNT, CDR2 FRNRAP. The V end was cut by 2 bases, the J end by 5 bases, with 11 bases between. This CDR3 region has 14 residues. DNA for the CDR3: TGTGCTAGTGGTTTGATGTCTATCCAAGATACGCAGTATTTT. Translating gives CASGLMSIQDTQYF. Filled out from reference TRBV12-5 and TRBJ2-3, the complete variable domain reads DARVTQTPRHKVTEMGQEVTMRCQPILGHNTVFWYRQTMMQGLELLAYFRNRAPLDDSGMPKDRFSAEMPDATLATLKIQPSEPRDSAVYFCASGLMSIQDTQYFGPGTRLTVL.

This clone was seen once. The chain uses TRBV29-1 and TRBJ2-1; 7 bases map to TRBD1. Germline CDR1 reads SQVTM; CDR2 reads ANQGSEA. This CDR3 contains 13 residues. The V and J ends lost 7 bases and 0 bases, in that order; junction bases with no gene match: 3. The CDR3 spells CSATGSSYNEQFF. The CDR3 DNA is TGCAGCGCGACAGGGAGCTCCTACAATGAGCAGTTCTTC.

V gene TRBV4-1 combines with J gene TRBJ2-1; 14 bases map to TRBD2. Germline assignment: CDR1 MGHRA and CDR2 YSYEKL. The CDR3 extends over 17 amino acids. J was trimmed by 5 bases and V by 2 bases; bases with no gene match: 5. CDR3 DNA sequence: TGCGCCAGCAGCCAACCGGGACTAGCGGGAGAGGACAATGAGCAGTTCTTC. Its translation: CASSQPGLAGEDNEQFF.

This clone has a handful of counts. The CDR3 DNA sequence: TGTGCCAGCAGCGATGTCGGGACAGGGGATGGCTACACCTTC. Its translation: CASSDVGTGDGYTF. The chain recombines TRBV11-1 with TRBJ1-2; 10 positions agree with TRBD1. The CDR3 has 14 residues. CDR1 and CDR2 (germline): SGHAT, FQDESV (reference sequence). With V trimmed by 5 bases and J by 6 bases, 6 bases remained unmatched.

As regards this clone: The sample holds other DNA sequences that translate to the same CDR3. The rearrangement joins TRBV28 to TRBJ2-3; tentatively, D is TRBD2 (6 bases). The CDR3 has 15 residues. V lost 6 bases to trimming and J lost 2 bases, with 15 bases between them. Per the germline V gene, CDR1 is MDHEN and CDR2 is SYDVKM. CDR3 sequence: CASSLPSGLTDTQYF. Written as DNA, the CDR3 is TGTGCCAGCAGCCTGCCTTCGGGACTCACAGATACGCAGTATTTT.

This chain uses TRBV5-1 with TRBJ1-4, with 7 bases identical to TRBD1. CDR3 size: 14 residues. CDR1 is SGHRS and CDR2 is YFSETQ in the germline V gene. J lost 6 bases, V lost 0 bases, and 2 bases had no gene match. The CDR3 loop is CASSLGGGDEKLFF. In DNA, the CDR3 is TGCGCCAGCAGCTTGGGAGGGGGCGATGAAAAACTGTTTTTT.

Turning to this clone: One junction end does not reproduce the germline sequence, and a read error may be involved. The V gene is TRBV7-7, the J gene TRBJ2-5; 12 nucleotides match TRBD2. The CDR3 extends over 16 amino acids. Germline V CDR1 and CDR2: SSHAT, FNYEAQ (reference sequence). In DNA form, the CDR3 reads TGTGCTAGCAGCTTAGCGCCGGGACTAGCGGGAGAGACCCAGTACTTC. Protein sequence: CASSLAPGLAGETQYF.

The CDR3 sequence is CASSLLAEEDEQFF. CDR3 coding DNA: TGTGCCAGCAGCTTACTGGCGGAGGAGGATGAGCAGTTCTTC. V usage is TRBV7-9 and J usage is TRBJ2-1, with D possibly matching TRBD2 (5 bases). Looked up from germline, CDR1 is SEHNR and CDR2 is FQNEAQ (reference sequence). The CDR3 runs to 14 residues. Trimming pared 2 bases from V and 8 bases from J, leaving 13 bases between.

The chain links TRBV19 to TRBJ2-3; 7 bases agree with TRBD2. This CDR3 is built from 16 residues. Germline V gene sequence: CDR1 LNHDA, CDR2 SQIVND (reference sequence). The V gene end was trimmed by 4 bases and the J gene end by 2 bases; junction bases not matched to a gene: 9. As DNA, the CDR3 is TGTGCCAGTAGTAAAAGGGGAGGGCCCCTCACAGATACGCAGTATTTT. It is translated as CASSKRGGPLTDTQYF.

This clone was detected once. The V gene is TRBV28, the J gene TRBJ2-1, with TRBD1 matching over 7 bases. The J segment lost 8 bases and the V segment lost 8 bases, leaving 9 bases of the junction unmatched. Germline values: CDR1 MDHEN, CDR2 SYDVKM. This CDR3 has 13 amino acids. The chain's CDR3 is CASLTGNFDEQFF. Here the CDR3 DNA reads TGTGCCAGCCTGACAGGGAATTTCGATGAGCAGTTCTTC. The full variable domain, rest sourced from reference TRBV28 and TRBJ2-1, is DVKVTQSSRYLVKRTGEKVFLECVQDMDHENMFWYRQDPGLGLRLIYFSYDVKMKEKGDIPEGYSVSREKKERFSLILESASTNQTSMYLCASLTGNFDEQFFGPGTRLTVL.

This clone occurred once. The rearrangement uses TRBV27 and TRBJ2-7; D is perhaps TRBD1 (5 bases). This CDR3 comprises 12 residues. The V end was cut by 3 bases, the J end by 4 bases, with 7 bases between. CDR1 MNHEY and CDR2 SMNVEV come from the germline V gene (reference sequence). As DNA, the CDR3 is TGTGCCAGCAGTTTGGCAGGGTACGAGCAGTACTTC. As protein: CASSLAGYEQYF.

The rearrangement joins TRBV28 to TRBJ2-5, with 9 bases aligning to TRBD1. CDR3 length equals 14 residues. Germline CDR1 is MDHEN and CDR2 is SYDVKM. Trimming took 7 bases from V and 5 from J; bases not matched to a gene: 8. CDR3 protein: CASTPAGTGETQYF. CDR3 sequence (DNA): TGTGCCAGCACACCCGCCGGGACAGGGGAGACCCAGTACTTC.

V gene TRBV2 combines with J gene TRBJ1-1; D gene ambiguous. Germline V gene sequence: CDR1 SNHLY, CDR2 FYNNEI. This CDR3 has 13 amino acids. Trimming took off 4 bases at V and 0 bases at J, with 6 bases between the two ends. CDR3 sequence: CASSAQMNTEAFF. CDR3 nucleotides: TGTGCCAGCAGTGCACAGATGAACACTGAAGCTTTCTTT.

CDR3 residues: CASSYPFGASYEQYF. CDR3 nucleotide sequence: TGTGCCAGCAGTTACCCGTTCGGTGCGTCCTACGAGCAGTACTTC. J is TRBJ2-7 and V is TRBV6-5; D unclear. This CDR3 has 15 residues. CDR1 and CDR2 (germline): MNHEY, SVGAGI. Trimming took 2 bases from V and 1 from J, leaving 12 bases between them.

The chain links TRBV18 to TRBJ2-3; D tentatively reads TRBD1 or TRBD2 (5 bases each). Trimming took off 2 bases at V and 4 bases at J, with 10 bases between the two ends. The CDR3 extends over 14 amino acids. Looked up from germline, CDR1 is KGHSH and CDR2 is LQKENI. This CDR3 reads CASSPGAGPDTQYF. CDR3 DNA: TGTGCCAGCTCACCAGGGGCGGGTCCAGATACGCAGTATTTT.